This entry concerns a single T cell receptor (beta chain). What this receptor recognizes is not known. The data stem from a study of cytomegalovirus exposure and HLA in healthy donors (dated by TCRdb to the late 2010s). Some background on the complete study: An earlier analysis of about 530 of the donors reported 250 to 350 Gb of sequence data and 95 million to 140 million unique TCR beta sequences obtained from about 200 million T cells. Both class I and class II loci were covered by HLA typing, at four-digit resolution. In addition to the first cohort of approximately 670 subjects, a separate validation cohort of approximately 110 different subjects was used. About 300 gigabases of sequencing data and tens of millions of unique TCR sequences were included in an early release covering under 650 HLA-typed donors. The study used immunosequencing to profile the T cell repertoires of about 670 subjects and linked those repertoires to cytomegalovirus serostatus. To study patterns of TCR occurrence, a later analysis re-analyzed previously published TCR beta repertoires from hundreds of donors and added high-resolution HLA genotyping. To decide whether each TCR beta V gene segment behaved as functional or pseudogenic, an earlier analysis of some 600 of the donors relied on high-throughput TCR beta sequencing. A later genetic analysis took genome-wide SNP genotypes for about 55% of the roughly 700 donors and used that subset as a discovery cohort. Of the roughly 410 genotyped donors, 65% to 90% were placed in the genetic ancestry cluster associated with self-reported Caucasian donors. Typing coverage varied by locus: roughly 620-630 donors for A, B, C, DRB1 and DQB1; 522 for DQA1; over 600 for DPA1; approximately 450 for DPB1. Donor age, sex, ethnicity and CMV serostatus were compiled together with the repertoire data. The study was designed to test whether signatures of past pathogen exposure could be identified by cataloging public T cell receptors. To predict cytomegalovirus infection status, the study combined high-throughput TCR immunosequencing, statistical association of individual TCRs with disease status, and machine learning. The later analysis used no new phenotypic data to find candidate immune exposures, relying instead on TCR beta sequences and their occurrence across donors. On average, roughly 250,000 unique TCR beta nucleotide sequences were sequenced per donor among a few hundred genotyped donors of the cohort, with 15% to 20% of those sequences being non-productive. All discovery cohort repertoires had been generated on a single sequencing platform. Because of strong linkage in the cohort, four to six DR-DQ haplotypes were treated as single units for association and clustering.

Paper-wide results and their limitations: Because the 87-base-pair reads could not distinguish some IMGT-functional V segments, including TRBV6-2 and TRBV6-3, those segments were excluded. When HLA alleles, especially DR and DQ, strongly co-occurred, TCR associations were difficult to assign to individual alleles. It was suggested by the authors that the approach could potentially be generalized to other disease states and immunological phenotypes. Linkage disequilibrium might explain the correlated functional status among segregating V segments, but an unknown experimental factor could not be ruled out. V-gene and J-gene trimming of TCR beta chains was associated with a missense DCLRE1C variant in a later genetic analysis, and the association was replicated in an independent cohort. The study gave a list of roughly 150 TCR beta chains associated with cytomegalovirus. In vitro tests confirmed that a few of the cytomegalovirus-associated TCR beta chains recognize cytomegalovirus antigens. Several of the top co-occurrence clusters appeared to be linked to parvovirus B19, influenza, CMV and Epstein-Barr virus, according to a later analysis. Broadly in line with IMGT annotations, most TCR beta V segments showed up in productive rearrangements about 87% or about 30% of the time in an earlier analysis of around 600 of the donors. In a later analysis, around 15,000 TCR beta sequences were associated with specific HLA alleles at a false discovery rate of 0.05. Because counts were too low, seventeen rarely observed V segments, including chromosome 9 orphons, were left out of the earlier analysis of 500 to 750 of the donors. In a later analysis, HLA-associated TCR beta chains showed more clonal expansion and lower generation probabilities than non-associated chains that were equally common. CMV serostatus was the only immune exposure information available for the cohort. A later analysis found that TCR association rates varied across HLA loci, with DRB1 alleles showing the most associated TCRs and HLA-C alleles the fewest. Most CMV-associated TCR beta chains appeared to be HLA-restricted in a later analysis, and the HLA associations seemed to be driven largely by CMV exposure. Compared with the roughly 700-donor mean, donors in an Asian-associated ancestry cluster had fewer N-insertions in productive TCRs, according to a later genetic analysis. A cluster of highly shared sequence variants was judged likely to be a technical artifact of the sequencing pipeline. Roughly uniform sequencing depth across donors was assumed in presence/absence analyses, although this assumption may not hold. In both the original and validation cohorts, the classifier was reported to diagnose cytomegalovirus status with high specificity and sensitivity. A further reported finding was that TCR beta sequences accurately predicted the HLA-A and HLA-B alleles for most subjects in the first cohort. In this cohort, only TCR beta chains were sequenced, and detectable features were limited by the absence of alpha or paired-chain data. While some public TCRs were present in many individuals, most TCR sequences turned up only very rarely across donors. Because some donors lacked HLA typing at each locus, the association tests relied only on the typed subset.

The library was generated by the immunoSEQ multiplex PCR assay. The multiplex PCR relied on a mix of 60 forward primers for TCR Vbeta segments and 13 reverse primers for TCR Jbeta segments. The CDR3 region of rearranged TCR beta genes was amplified from genomic DNA with a multiplex PCR assay. On the Illumina HiSeq System, the amplified TCR beta libraries were sequenced as 87-base-pair reads. On the authors' methods: A later analysis counted some 80 million unique TCR beta chains across the 670 or so repertoires, and about 10 million of these chains were shared by at least two donors. To remove PCR and sequencing errors, raw reads were error-corrected and collapsed into unique sequences using a nearest-neighbor algorithm that merged closely related sequences. CDR3 sequences were aligned to IMGT reference sequences to assign V, D and J gene segments. For a sequence to be retained, a match of at least six nucleotides to both a V gene segment and a J gene segment was required. A rearrangement counted as productive if the CDR3 had no stop codons and remained in frame with V and J, and every other rearrangement counted as non-productive. Following IMGT convention, CDR3 was defined as the stretch from the second conserved V-encoded cysteine up to the conserved J-encoded phenylalanine. The earlier analysis of 500 to 750 of the donors excluded any sequence lacking an unambiguous match to a single V gene segment. In an earlier analysis of 587 of the donors, a V segment was called functional when productive rearrangements were above 56.7%, and segregating when the standard deviation between donors exceeded 5%. A statistical classification framework was built to diagnose cytomegalovirus status from the catalog of TCR beta chain sequences. A later analysis assigned V and J genes by comparing TCR nucleotide sequences with IMGT/GENE-DB human TR gene sequences. In a later analysis, CDR3 sequences and most-parsimonious VDJ recombination scenarios were assigned using the TCRdist pipeline. In a later analysis, each TCR beta chain was defined by its CDR3 amino acid sequence together with its V-gene family, and reads without a unique V-gene family were excluded. In a later analysis, around 650 highly shared, low-generation-probability nucleotide sequences were removed to address suspected cross-contamination and a sequencing artifact. A later analysis calculated a clonal expansion index for each public chain from normalized within-repertoire ranks of inferred template counts. In a later analysis, generation probabilities were computed using a VDJ recombination model fitted to out-of-frame rearrangements, and the results were checked against IGoR. In a later analysis, hypergeometric tests were used to score TCR-TCR, TCR-HLA and TCR-CMV co-occurrence, with a repertoire-size bias correction applied to TCR pairs. A later analysis estimated false discovery rates by permuting HLA or CMV assignments 20 times. In a later analysis, co-occurring TCRs were grouped with DBSCAN, and TCRdist sequence similarity was added when clustering was performed within HLA-allele-positive subsets. Repertoires with fewer than 30,000 or more than 120,000 public chains were left out of co-occurrence clustering, as were a few repertoires with anomalous nucleotide sharing. TCRdb's version of the immuneACCESS table is confined to in-frame rearrangements and falls short of the full clone set. An unresolved V gene accounts for under half of the shortfall where checked; the remainder is of unknown origin. The D gene and trimming were derived from the DNA, and the V and J assignments and clone size from that table. This sample's table has entries for some 120,000 clones. The ten biggest clones cover 2% of the sample.

The cohort was made up of 500 to 850 healthy bone marrow donors. All cohort members were sampled while nominally healthy, although unrecorded immune exposures were likely present. The donor was CMV seronegative and was included in the group of approximately 350 seronegative cohort members. Every donor gave a peripheral blood sample, and the peripheral blood mononuclear cells from that sample were used for TCR beta sequencing. Genomic DNA was extracted from the blood cell samples with the Qiagen DNeasy Blood Extraction Kit. Spanning cysteine to phenylalanine, the CDR3 consists of 14 amino acids. The CDR3 DNA has 42 bases and is translated from base 1. V is pared back by 5 bases and J by 4 bases, with 14 bases lying between the germline termini. CDR1 and CDR2 were assigned from the germline V gene (reference sequence) as SEHNR and FQNEAQ.

Sequences were obtained from PBMCs. Recombination linked TRBV7-9 to TRBJ1-1, with TRBD1 tentatively as D gene (6 bases match). This TCR derives from a woman aged 60-75 years in good health and CMV-seronegative. The CDR3 sequence is CASSPGLGGTEAFF. The nucleotide sequence is TGTGCCAGCAGCCCGGGCCTAGGGGGCACTGAAGCTTTCTTT.